This T cell receptor beta chain derives from a study of Graves' ophthalmopathy and Graves' hyperthyroidism. At the level of the study: Stable hyperthyroidism referred to disease that showed no ophthalmopathy within 18 months of follow-up.

Study-wide results and limits: This model predicted ophthalmopathy progression (sensitivity 70.59%, specificity around 72%). Blood was where most expanded thyroid clonotypes above 0.001 frequency also turned up. Sensitivity reached 85% to 90% and specificity 81.08% for a 13-signature model separating ophthalmopathy from stable hyperthyroidism.

Germline V gene sequence: CDR1 PRHDT, CDR2 FYEKMQ (reference sequence). The CDR3 covers 13 residues. V was clipped by 3 bases and J by 8 bases, with 13 bases between them. TCR beta CDR3 regions were amplified from RNA transcripts. The workflow started with a first-round RT-PCR run with HTBI primers and then moved on to a second-round multiplex PCR. TCRdb reprocessed the multiplex PCR reads via MiXCR and lists one record per CDR3 protein. Found here are over a million distinct CDR3 sequences, 35% to 40% of them singletons; the top ten hold roughly 11%. This clonotype has more than one count but fewer than ten. What it binds is unknown.

This TCR derives from an adult man with Graves' hyperthyroidism. The rearrangement joins TRBV13 to TRBJ1-1; TRBD1 might be the D (5 bases). Sequenced sample: peripheral blood or thyroid tissue (not recorded which). The chain's CDR3 is CASSLGEQKEAFF. CDR3 nucleotide sequence: TGTGCCAGCAGCTTGGGGGAACAAAAAGAAGCTTTCTTT.